Shown below are 5 T cell receptor beta chains from a single sample sequenced in a study of cytomegalovirus exposure and HLA in healthy donors. PCR primers comprised 60 Vbeta and 13 Jbeta primers. The repertoire was sequenced with immunoSEQ multiplex PCR; TCRdb's copy has only in-frame clones and lacks some. Here the sample spans about 100,000 clones, roughly 83% being singletons. Sample: PBMCs. These receptors all stem from a man aged 40-49 years in good health and CMV-seronegative.

The rearrangement joins TRBV7-2 to TRBJ1-6; a weak D match, TRBD1 (5 bases). This CDR3 has 15 amino acids. V lost 4 bases and J 7 bases, leaving 14 bases between the germline ends. Per the germline V gene, CDR1 is SGHTA and CDR2 is FQGNSA. The CDR3 sequence: CASSSPDTENSPLHF. CDR3 coding DNA: TGTGCCAGCAGCTCCCCGGACACCGAAAATTCACCCCTCCACTTT.

The chain joins TRBV7-3 to TRBJ2-3; possible D gene TRBD1, 6 bases. V gave up 2 bases and J gave up 3 bases, with 9 bases separating them. This CDR3 region has 14 residues. The germline CDR1 and CDR2 sequences are SGHTA and FQGTGA. For the CDR3, the DNA is TGTGCCAGCAGCTTAGGCAGGGGAACAGATACGCAGTATTTT. It translates to CASSLGRGTDTQYF.

This sequence joins TRBV4-1 and TRBJ2-2; no clear D gene. Trimming removed 1 base from V and 2 bases from J, with 8 bases in between. Germline V gene data show CDR1 as MGHRA and CDR2 as YSYEKL. The CDR3 has 15 residues. The CDR3 coding sequence is TGCGCCAGCAGCCAAGGTCTCAGTAACACCGGGGAGCTGTTTTTT. Residues: CASSQGLSNTGELFF.

This clone has just a few counts. The gene calls are TRBV9 and TRBJ1-2; no firm D call. Trimming took 0 bases from V and 0 from J, leaving 9 bases between them. Germline CDR1 and CDR2: SGDLS and YYNGEE. This CDR3 comprises 15 residues. The DNA for the CDR3 is TGTGCCAGCAGCGTAGAGATGGGCTCTAACTATGGCTACACCTTC. Protein: CASSVEMGSNYGYTF.

This clone has just one count. The chain combines TRBV5-6 with TRBJ1-2; 11 bases align to TRBD1. The V and J ends lost 2 bases and 5 bases, in that order; junction bases with no gene match: 5. Germline V lookup: CDR1 SGHDT, CDR2 YYEEEE. The CDR3 extends over 15 amino acids. The CDR3 spells CASSLGDRGLYGYTF. CDR3 DNA: TGTGCCAGCAGCTTAGGGGACAGGGGGTTGTATGGCTACACCTTC. Drawing the rest from reference TRBV5-6 and TRBJ1-2, the complete variable domain is DAGVTQSPTHLIKTRGQQVTLRCSPKSGHDTVSWYQQALGQGPQFIFQYYEEEERQRGNFPDRFSGHQFPNYSSELNVNALLLGDSALYLCASSLGDRGLYGYTFGSGTRLTVV.